This T cell receptor (beta chain) was observed in a study of response to subunit inactivated influenza vaccine. Whole-study results and caveats: The authors offered the suggestion that each seasonal influenza vaccination recruits few new T cells.

MiXCR was run by TCRdb on the RT-PCR reads, yielding one entry per CDR3 protein. The sample includes just under 550,000 distinct CDR3 sequences, roughly 25% of them seen just once. On this clonotype itself: The antigen remains undetermined.

V was trimmed by 6 bases and J by 5 bases, leaving 10 bases between them. The CDR3 sequence is 13 residues long. CDR1 SNHLY and CDR2 FYNNEI come from the germline V gene. The data were also submitted as part of a second study, on T cells expressing NK-cell markers. That study adds: The authors made TCR beta cDNA libraries by 5'RACE template switching. This switching added a universal primer site and UMIs. Sorted CD3+CD56+NKG2C+, CD3+CD56+NKG2C- and CD3+CD56-NKG2C+ T-cell subsets were beta-chain profiled. An anti-gamma-delta TCR antibody was added in several experiments. It restricted sorting to alpha-beta TCR-expressing T cells. HCMV specificity was not established for the expanded NKG2C+ T cell clones.

This TCR derives from a man aged 45-65 years who received an inactivated influenza vaccine. The input for sequencing was CD4+ T cells sorted from PBMCs, taken approximately 13 days after vaccination. The chain couples TRBV2 to TRBJ2-2, with D uncertain. The CDR3 sequence is CASRPVGTGELFF. The CDR3 DNA is TGTGCCAGCAGGCCGGTTGGAACCGGGGAGCTGTTTTTT.